The present entry profiles one T cell receptor (beta chain) with its context. What it recognizes is unknown. An end of the junction does not agree with germline; a read error may underlie this. The sample comes from a study of shared clonotypes between healthy human individuals. Study observations and caveats: The study found roughly 5% of naive CD4 clonotypes shared across a handful of donors. The four-donor shared clonotypes exceeded non-shared clonotypes in generation probability, with non-shared ones scoring lower.

Some clones are missing from TCRdb's copy, which holds only in-frame ones; the method was immunoSEQ multiplex PCR. Here the sample spans 1,400,000 or so clones, approximately 98.5% being singletons. Germline CDR1 is DFQATT and CDR2 is SNEGSKA (reference sequence). This CDR3 is 11 amino acids long. This chain uses TRBV20-1 with TRBJ2-1; D may be TRBD1 (5 bases). The TCR comes from a man aged 30 to 39 in good health. The sample consisted of naive CD4+ T cells sorted from blood. As for subset: CD45RA+ positively selected. The CDR3 DNA reads TGCAGTGCTATTAGGGGCCCTATCCCAGTCTTC. As protein: CSAIRGPIPVF.